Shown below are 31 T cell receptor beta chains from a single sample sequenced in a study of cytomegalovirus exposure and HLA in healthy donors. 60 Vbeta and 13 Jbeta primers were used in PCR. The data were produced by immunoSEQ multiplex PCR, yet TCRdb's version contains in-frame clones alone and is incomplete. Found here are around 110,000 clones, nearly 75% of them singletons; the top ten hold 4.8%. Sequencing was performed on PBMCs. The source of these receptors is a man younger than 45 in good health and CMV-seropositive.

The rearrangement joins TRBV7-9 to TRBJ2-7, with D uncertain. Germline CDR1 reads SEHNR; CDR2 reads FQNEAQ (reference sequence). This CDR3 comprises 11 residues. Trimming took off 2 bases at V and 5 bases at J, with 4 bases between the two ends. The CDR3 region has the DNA TGTGCCAGCAGCTTATCAAACGAGCAGTACTTC. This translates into CASSLSNEQYF.

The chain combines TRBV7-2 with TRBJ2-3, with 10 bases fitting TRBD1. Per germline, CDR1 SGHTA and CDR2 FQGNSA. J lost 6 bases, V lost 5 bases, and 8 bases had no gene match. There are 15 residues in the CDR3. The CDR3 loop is CASSDRTGGYDTQYF. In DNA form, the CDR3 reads TGTGCCAGCAGCGACCGGACAGGGGGGTACGATACGCAGTATTTT.

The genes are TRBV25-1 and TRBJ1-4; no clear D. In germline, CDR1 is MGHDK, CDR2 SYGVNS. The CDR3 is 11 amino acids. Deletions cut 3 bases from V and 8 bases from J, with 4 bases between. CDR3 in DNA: TGTGCCAGCAGTGACCGGGAAAAACTGTTTTTT. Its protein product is CASSDREKLFF.

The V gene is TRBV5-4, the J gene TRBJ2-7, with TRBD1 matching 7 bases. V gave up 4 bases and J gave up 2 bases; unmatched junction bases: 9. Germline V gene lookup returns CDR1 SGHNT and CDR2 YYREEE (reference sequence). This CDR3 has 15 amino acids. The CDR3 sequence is CASSARETGPYEQYF. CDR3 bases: TGTGCCAGCAGCGCCCGTGAGACAGGGCCCTACGAGCAGTACTTC. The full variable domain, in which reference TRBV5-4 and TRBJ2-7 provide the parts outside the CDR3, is ETGVTQSPTHLIKTRGQQVTLRCSSQSGHNTVSWYQQALGQGPQFIFQYYREEENGRGNFPPRFSGLQFPNYSSELNVNALELDDSALYLCASSARETGPYEQYFGPGTRLTVT.

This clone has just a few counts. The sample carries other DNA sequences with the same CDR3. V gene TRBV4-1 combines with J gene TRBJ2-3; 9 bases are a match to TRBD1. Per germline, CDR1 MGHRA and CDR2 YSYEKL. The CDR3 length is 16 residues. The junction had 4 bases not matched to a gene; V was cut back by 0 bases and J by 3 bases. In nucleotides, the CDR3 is TGCGCCAGCAGCCAAGAAAGGACAGGGGTGACAGATACGCAGTATTTT. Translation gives CASSQERTGVTDTQYF.

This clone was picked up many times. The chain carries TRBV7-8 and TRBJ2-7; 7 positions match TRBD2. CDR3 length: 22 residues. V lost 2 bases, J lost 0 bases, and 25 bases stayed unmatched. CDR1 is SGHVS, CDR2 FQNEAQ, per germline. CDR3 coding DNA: TGTGCCAGCAGCTTACCAAGCCAAGAGCGGGCGAAAGATGAGCGGGGCTCCTACGAGCAGTACTTC. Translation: CASSLPSQERAKDERGSYEQYF.

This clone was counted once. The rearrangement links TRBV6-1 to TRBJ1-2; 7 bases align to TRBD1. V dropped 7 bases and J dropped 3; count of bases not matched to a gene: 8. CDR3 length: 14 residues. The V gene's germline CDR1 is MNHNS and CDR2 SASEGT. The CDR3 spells CASTVFQGDYGYTF. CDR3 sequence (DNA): TGTGCCAGCACCGTCTTTCAGGGGGACTATGGCTACACCTTC.

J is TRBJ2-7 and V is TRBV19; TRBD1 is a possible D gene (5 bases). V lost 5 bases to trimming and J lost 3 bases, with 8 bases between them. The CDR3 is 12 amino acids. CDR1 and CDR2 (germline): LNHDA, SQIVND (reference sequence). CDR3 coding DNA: TGTGCCAGTAGTGAAACAGGCTACGAGCAGTACTTC. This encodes CASSETGYEQYF.

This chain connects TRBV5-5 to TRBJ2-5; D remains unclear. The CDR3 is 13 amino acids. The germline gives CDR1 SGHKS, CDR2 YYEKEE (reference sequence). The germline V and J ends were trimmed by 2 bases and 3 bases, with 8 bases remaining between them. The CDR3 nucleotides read TGTGCCAGCAGCTTTTCTACGAAAGAGACCCAGTACTTC. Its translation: CASSFSTKETQYF.

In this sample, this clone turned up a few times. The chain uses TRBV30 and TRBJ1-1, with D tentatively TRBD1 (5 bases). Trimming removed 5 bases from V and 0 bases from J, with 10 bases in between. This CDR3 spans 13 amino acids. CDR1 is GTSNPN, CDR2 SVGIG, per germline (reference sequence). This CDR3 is CAWATDLNTEAFF. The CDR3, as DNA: TGTGCCTGGGCGACAGATCTGAACACTGAAGCTTTCTTT.

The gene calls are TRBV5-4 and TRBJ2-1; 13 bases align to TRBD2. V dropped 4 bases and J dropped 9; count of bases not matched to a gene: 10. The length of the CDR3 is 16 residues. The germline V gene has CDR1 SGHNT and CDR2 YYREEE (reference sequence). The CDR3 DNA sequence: TGTGCCAGCAGCCGAAAACTAGCGGGGGGGCTTAGTGAGCAGTTCTTC. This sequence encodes CASSRKLAGGLSEQFF.

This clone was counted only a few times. The CDR3 reads CASSLVAGTGSVLGYEQYF. The DNA for the CDR3 is TGTGCCAGCAGCTTAGTAGCCGGGACAGGGTCCGTCCTAGGTTACGAGCAGTACTTC. The chain recombines TRBV11-2 with TRBJ2-7, with TRBD1 matching over 9 bases. CDR1 and CDR2 from the germline V gene are SGHAT and FQNNGV. This CDR3 contains 19 residues. The ends lost 1 base at V and 4 bases at J; junction bases unmatched: 17.

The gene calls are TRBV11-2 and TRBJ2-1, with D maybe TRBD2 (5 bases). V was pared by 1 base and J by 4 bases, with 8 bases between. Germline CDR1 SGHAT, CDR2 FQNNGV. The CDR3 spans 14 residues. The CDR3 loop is CASSLAGGYNEQFF. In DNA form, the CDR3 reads TGTGCCAGCAGCTTAGCCGGAGGATACAATGAGCAGTTCTTC.

CDR3 nucleotides: TGTGCCAGCAGCTTCCGGGACAGACAAGAGACCCAGTACTTC. Residues: CASSFRDRQETQYF. The V call is TRBV7-8, the J call TRBJ2-5, with 7 bases lining up with TRBD1. Germline V gives CDR1 SGHVS, CDR2 FQNEAQ. With V trimmed by 3 bases and J by 2 bases, 3 bases remained unmatched. The CDR3 is made up of 14 amino acids.

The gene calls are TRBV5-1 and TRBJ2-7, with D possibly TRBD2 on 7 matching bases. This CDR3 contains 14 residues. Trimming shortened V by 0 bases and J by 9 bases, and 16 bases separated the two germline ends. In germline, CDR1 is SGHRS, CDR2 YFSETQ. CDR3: CASSLEGGGAGQYF. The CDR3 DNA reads TGCGCCAGCAGCTTGGAGGGGGGGGGAGCAGGGCAGTACTTC.

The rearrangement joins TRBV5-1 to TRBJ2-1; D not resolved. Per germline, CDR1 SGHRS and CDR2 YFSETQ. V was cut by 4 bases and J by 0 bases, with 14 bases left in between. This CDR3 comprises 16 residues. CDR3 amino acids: CASSRQPERSYNEQFF. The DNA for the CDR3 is TGCGCCAGCAGCCGCCAACCGGAGCGCTCCTACAATGAGCAGTTCTTC.

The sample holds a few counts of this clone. The CDR3 nucleotides are TGTGCCAGCAGTGGTCTAGAGACGCTGTCCTACAATGAGCAGTTCTTC. Translating gives CASSGLETLSYNEQFF. The chain employs TRBV6-1 and TRBJ2-1; D is unclear. The ends were cut back, 4 bases at V and 1 base at J, with 14 bases in the middle. CDR1 and CDR2 (germline): MNHNS, SASEGT. This CDR3 is 16 amino acids long.

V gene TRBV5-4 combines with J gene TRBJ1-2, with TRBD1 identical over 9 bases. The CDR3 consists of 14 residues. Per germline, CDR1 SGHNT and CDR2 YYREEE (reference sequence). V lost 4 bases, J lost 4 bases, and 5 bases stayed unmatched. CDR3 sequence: CASSLRDRAYGYTF. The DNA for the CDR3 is TGTGCCAGCAGCCTGCGGGACAGGGCCTATGGCTACACCTTC.

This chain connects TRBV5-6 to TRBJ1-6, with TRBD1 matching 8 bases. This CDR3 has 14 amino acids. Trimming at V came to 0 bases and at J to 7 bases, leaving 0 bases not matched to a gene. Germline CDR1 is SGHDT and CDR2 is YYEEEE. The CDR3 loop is CASSLGTGNSPLHF. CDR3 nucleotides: TGTGCCAGCAGCTTGGGGACAGGGAATTCACCCCTCCACTTT.

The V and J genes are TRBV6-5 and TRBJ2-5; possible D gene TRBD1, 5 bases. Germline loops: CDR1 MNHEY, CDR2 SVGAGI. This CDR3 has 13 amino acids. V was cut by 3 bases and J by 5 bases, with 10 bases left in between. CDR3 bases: TGTGCCAGCAGTTATAGACAGTGGGAGACCCAGTACTTC. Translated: CASSYRQWETQYF.

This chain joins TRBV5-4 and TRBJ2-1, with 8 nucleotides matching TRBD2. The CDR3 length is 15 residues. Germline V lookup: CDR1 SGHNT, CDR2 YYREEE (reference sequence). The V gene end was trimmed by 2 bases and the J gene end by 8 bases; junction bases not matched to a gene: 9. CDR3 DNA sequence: TGTGCCAGCAGCTTATTAGCGGGGCCCGGGGATGAGCAGTTCTTC. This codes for CASSLLAGPGDEQFF.

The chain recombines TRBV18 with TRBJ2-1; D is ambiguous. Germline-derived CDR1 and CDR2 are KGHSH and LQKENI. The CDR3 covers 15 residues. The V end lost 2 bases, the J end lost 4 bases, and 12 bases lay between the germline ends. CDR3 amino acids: CASSPGLDSYNEQFF. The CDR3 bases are TGTGCCAGCTCACCAGGGCTCGATAGTTACAATGAGCAGTTCTTC.

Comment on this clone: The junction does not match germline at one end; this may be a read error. The CDR3: CASSADRGLGDYGYPF. DNA for the CDR3: TGTGCCAGCAGCGCCGACAGGGGGCTTGGGGACTATGGCTACCCCTTC. This rearrangement joins TRBV7-9 to TRBJ1-2; the match to TRBD1 covers 10 bases. This CDR3 is built from 16 residues. Germline V gene data show CDR1 as SEHNR and CDR2 as FQNEAQ (reference sequence).

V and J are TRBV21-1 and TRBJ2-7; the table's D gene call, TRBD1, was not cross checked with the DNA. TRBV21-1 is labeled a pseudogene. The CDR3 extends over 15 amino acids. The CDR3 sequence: CASTWDRGRPYEQYF. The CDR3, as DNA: TGTGCCAGCACCTGGGACAGGGGAAGACCCTACGAGCAGTACTTC.

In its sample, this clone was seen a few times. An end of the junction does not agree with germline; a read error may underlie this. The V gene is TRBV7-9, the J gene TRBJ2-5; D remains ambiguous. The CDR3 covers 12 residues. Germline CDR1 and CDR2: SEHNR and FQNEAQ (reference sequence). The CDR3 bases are TGTTCCAGCAGCTTAGGGCCGGGTACCCAGTACTTC. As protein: CSSSLGPGTQYF.

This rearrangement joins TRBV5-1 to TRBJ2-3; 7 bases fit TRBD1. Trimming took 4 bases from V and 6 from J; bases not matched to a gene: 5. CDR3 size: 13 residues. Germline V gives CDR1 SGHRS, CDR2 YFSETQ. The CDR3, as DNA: TGCGCCAGCAGCACGACAGGGACGGATACGCAGTATTTT. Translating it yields CASSTTGTDTQYF. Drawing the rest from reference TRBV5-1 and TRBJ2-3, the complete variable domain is KAGVTQTPRYLIKTRGQQVTLSCSPISGHRSVSWYQQTPGQGLQFLFEYFSETQRNKGNFPGRFSGRQFSNSRSEMNVSTLELGDSALYLCASSTTGTDTQYFGPGTRLTVL.

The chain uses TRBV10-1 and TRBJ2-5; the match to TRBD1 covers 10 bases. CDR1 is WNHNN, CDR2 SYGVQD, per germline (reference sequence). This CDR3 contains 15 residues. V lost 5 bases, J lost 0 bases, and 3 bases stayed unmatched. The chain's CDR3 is CASSKGTGDQETQYF. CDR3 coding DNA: TGCGCCAGCAGTAAAGGGACAGGGGACCAAGAGACCCAGTACTTC.

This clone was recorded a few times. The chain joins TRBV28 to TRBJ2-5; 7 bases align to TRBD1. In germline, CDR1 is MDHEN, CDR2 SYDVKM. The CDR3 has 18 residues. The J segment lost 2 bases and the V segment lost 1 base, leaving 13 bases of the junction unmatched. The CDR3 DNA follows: TGTGCCAGCAGTTTATCGACAGGGTTGGGTGCCCTACAAGAGACCCAGTACTTC. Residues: CASSLSTGLGALQETQYF.

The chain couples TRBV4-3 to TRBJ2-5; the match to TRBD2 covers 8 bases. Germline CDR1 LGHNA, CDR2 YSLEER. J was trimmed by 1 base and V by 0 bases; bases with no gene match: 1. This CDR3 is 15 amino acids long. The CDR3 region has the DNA TGCGCCAGCAGCCAAGAGCGGGGGGCCCAAGAGACCCAGTACTTC. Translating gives CASSQERGAQETQYF.

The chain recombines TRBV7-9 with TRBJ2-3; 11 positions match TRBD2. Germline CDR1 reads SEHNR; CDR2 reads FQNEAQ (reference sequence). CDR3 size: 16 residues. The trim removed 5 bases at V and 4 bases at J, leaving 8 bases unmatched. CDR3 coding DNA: TGTGCCAGCAGCCTCCCCCTACTAGCGGGAGCAGATACGCAGTATTTT. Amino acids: CASSLPLLAGADTQYF.

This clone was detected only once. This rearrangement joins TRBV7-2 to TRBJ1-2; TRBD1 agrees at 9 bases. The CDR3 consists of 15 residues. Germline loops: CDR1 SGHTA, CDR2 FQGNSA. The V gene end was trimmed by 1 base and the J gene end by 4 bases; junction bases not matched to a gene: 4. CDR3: CASSLGQGEGYGYTF. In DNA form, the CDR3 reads TGTGCCAGCAGCTTAGGACAGGGGGAAGGCTATGGCTACACCTTC.